This T cell receptor beta chain came from a study of control samples from healthy donors and cancer patients. Trimming removed 2 bases at V and 3 bases at J, with 16 bases between. Germline V gene lookup returns CDR1 SNHLY and CDR2 FYNNEI. CDR3 length: 16 amino acids. This table comes from immunoSEQ multiplex PCR, and its TCRdb copy is limited to in-frame clones, with some not included. Of some 120,000 clones in the sample, more than 80% were seen once. The V gene is TRBV2, the J gene TRBJ1-2; D perhaps matches TRBD1 (5 bases). Sequenced material: blood. This sequence originates from a man between 18 and 29 years old in good health. CDR3 sequence reads: CASSEPEEGFYYGYTF. The CDR3 bases are TGTGCCAGCAGTGAACCCGAAGAGGGGTTTTACTATGGCTACACCTTC.